This is a list of T cell receptor beta chains from one sample in a study of monozygotic twins with inflammatory bowel disease. Reprocessing the 5' RACE reads, TCRdb reports a single entry for every CDR3 protein and omits DNA. The sample holds some 170,000 distinct CDR3 sequences. The material sequenced was blood. All receptors derive from a human donor with ulcerative colitis or Crohn's disease, or a healthy co-twin of an affected twin (not recorded which). The CDR3 runs from the conserved cysteine through the conserved F or W. Each record gives: V gene, J gene, CDR3 protein.

V: TRBV30; J: TRBJ1-1; CDR3: CAWSAQHDREAFF
V: TRBV12-3/TRBV12-4; J: TRBJ2-3; CDR3: CASSGFLDTQYF
V: TRBV19; J: TRBJ2-5; CDR3: CASRRDRQETQYF
V: TRBV12-3/TRBV12-4; J: TRBJ2-3; CDR3: CASSPPSGGPDTQYF
V: TRBV14; J: TRBJ2-7; CDR3: CASSLYEGQGSGEQYF
V: TRBV7-2; J: TRBJ2-2; CDR3: CASSSGQARGGELFF
V: TRBV18; J: TRBJ1-5; CDR3: CASSPSGTLSSNQPQHF
V: TRBV2; J: TRBJ2-1; CDR3: CASSEDEASYNEQFF
V: TRBV19; J: TRBJ1-2; CDR3: CASSIDRGVERGYTF
V: TRBV15; J: TRBJ1-2; CDR3: CATSREGYGYTF
V: TRBV4-3; J: TRBJ2-1; CDR3: CASSQDLGTSGRAYEQFF
V: TRBV6-5; J: TRBJ2-7; CDR3: CASSYSHGYEQYF
V: TRBV29-1; J: TRBJ2-5; CDR3: CSVESGQVFGETQYF
V: TRBV10-3; J: TRBJ1-1; CDR3: CAISESKQENPRWTEAFF
V: TRBV7-2; J: TRBJ1-2; CDR3: CASSPGRLYTF
V: TRBV29-1; J: TRBJ2-1; CDR3: CSTRGLAGGSYNEQFF
V: TRBV5-8; J: TRBJ2-4; CDR3: CASSLAGTGGPKNIQYF
V: TRBV4-3; J: TRBJ2-1; CDR3: CASSQDVLGSSGGYNEQFF
V: TRBV29-1; J: TRBJ1-1; CDR3: CSVEGGGTEAIF
V: TRBV29-1; J: TRBJ1-1; CDR3: CSVDRNTEAFF
V: TRBV10-2; J: TRBJ2-3; CDR3: CASNRGTSGGPGGLQDTQYF
V: TRBV9; J: TRBJ1-6; CDR3: CASNEHGSYNSPLHF
V: TRBV5-1; J: TRBJ2-5; CDR3: CASSTGQVPETQYF
V: TRBV6-2/TRBV6-3; J: TRBJ2-1; CDR3: CASSYHPLAGAYNEQFF
V: TRBV29-1; J: TRBJ2-7; CDR3: CSASPRGGAFKEQYF
V: TRBV25-1; J: TRBJ1-6; CDR3: CASSVAGGPYNSPLHF
V: TRBV4-1; J: TRBJ2-7; CDR3: CASSQTGTSGYEQYF
V: TRBV7-2; J: TRBJ2-7; CDR3: CASRLEPSSYEQYF
V: TRBV20-1; J: TRBJ2-3; CDR3: CSASNAGGEGTDTQYF
V: TRBV12-3/TRBV12-4; J: TRBJ1-4; CDR3: CASSGQGGYHEKLFF
V: TRBV15; J: TRBJ2-3; CDR3: CATSRAGGASTDTQYF
V: TRBV7-2; J: TRBJ1-6; CDR3: CASSLAGPRSPLHF
V: TRBV3-1; J: TRBJ1-6; CDR3: CASSQDLNSPLHF
V: TRBV20-1; J: TRBJ2-4; CDR3: CSARDRDSKNIQYF
V: TRBV6-5; J: TRBJ2-3; CDR3: CASSWTSGRIDTQYF
V: TRBV20-1; J: TRBJ1-4; CDR3: CSASLSEKLFF
V: TRBV7-9; J: TRBJ2-1; CDR3: CASGLRGGAYNEQFF
V: TRBV11-2; J: TRBJ2-1; CDR3: CASRLSSGQSSYNEQFF
V: TRBV28; J: TRBJ2-5; CDR3: CASSPGTPLETQYF
V: TRBV2; J: TRBJ1-1; CDR3: CASRTGIGTEAFF
V: TRBV13; J: TRBJ2-7; CDR3: CASSLKGGHEQYF
V: TRBV23-1; J: TRBJ1-2; CDR3: CASSQSTGRNYYYGYTF
V: TRBV12-3/TRBV12-4; J: TRBJ2-5; CDR3: CVSSWSGAGETQYF
V: TRBV20-1; J: TRBJ2-1; CDR3: CSARDSRTAQNNEQFF
V: TRBV29-1; J: TRBJ2-1; CDR3: CSVEDLGLAENNEQFF
V: TRBV4-2; J: TRBJ2-2; CDR3: CASSPLASGTGMGTGELFF
V: TRBV20-1; J: TRBJ2-2; CDR3: CSGLSSNTGELFF
V: TRBV27; J: TRBJ2-1; CDR3: CASSRAGSYNEQFF
V: TRBV30; J: TRBJ1-1; CDR3: CAWPLQAKSTEAFF
V: TRBV5-6; J: TRBJ1-1; CDR3: CASSLVSFTGNTEAFF
V: TRBV10-3; J: TRBJ1-5; CDR3: CAINEGGGLSNQPQHF
V: TRBV5-1; J: TRBJ1-6; CDR3: CASSSDSYNSPLHF
V: TRBV27; J: TRBJ2-7; CDR3: CASSSEGYLANEQYF
V: TRBV7-2; J: TRBJ1-1; CDR3: CASSYVTGGNTEAFF
V: TRBV11-2; J: TRBJ2-3; CDR3: CASSSADRELGGGTQYF